The 16 T cell receptor beta chains in this list originate from one sample, sequenced in a study of blood T cell repertoires in COVID-19. The method was immunoSEQ multiplex PCR; TCRdb's version includes in-frame clones alone and lacks a portion of them. This table has 350,000 to 450,000 clones, approximately 92% appearing once. The sample consisted of PBMCs or T cells enriched from blood (not recorded which). The receptors originated from a man aged 25-40 years who had recovered from COVID-19.

Comment on this clone: Other DNA sequences from this sample encode an identical CDR3 as well. In nucleotides, the CDR3 is TGTGCCAGCAGCTTAGCGGGAGGAGATACGCAGTATTTT. Translating gives CASSLAGGDTQYF. The chain carries TRBV7-9 and TRBJ2-3; D possibly corresponds to TRBD2 (6 bases). V was shortened by 0 bases and J by 5 bases, with 6 bases between the two germline ends. The CDR3 has 13 residues. CDR1 and CDR2 (germline): SEHNR, FQNEAQ (reference sequence).

CDR3 DNA sequence: TGTGCCACCCAGGGCACGTCAATTCAGCCCCAGCATTTT. Amino acid sequence: CATQGTSIQPQHF. The chain employs TRBV6-5 and TRBJ1-5, with TRBD1 as a possible D gene (5 bases). Germline CDR1 MNHEY, CDR2 SVGAGI. CDR3 length: 13 residues. Trimming took 10 bases from V and 6 from J, leaving 16 bases between them.

V gene TRBV19 combines with J gene TRBJ1-3; 8 nucleotides match TRBD1. V lost 8 bases to trimming and J lost 3 bases; unmatched junction nucleotides: 6. Germline V lookup: CDR1 LNHDA, CDR2 SQIVND (reference sequence). The CDR3 runs to 14 residues. The DNA of the CDR3 is TGTGCCAGTGGACAGGGAATGGTTGGAAACACCATATATTTT. Amino acids: CASGQGMVGNTIYF.

The chain has TRBV28 and TRBJ1-5, with TRBD1 matching over 8 bases. J gave up 6 bases and V 3 bases, and 4 bases lay outside the gene matches. The germline V gene encodes CDR1 MDHEN and CDR2 SYDVKM. The CDR3 extends over 14 amino acids. The chain's CDR3 is CASSFPRGLQPQHF. CDR3 nucleotides: TGTGCCAGCAGTTTTCCCAGGGGGCTTCAGCCCCAGCATTTT. Complete variable domain (other parts from reference TRBV28 and TRBJ1-5): DVKVTQSSRYLVKRTGEKVFLECVQDMDHENMFWYRQDPGLGLRLIYFSYDVKMKEKGDIPEGYSVSREKKERFSLILESASTNQTSMYLCASSFPRGLQPQHFGDGTRLSIL.

V gene TRBV10-3 combines with J gene TRBJ1-1; D remains ambiguous. The length of the CDR3 is 12 residues. Trimming left V 5 bases short and J 1 base short, with 5 bases between. Germline-derived CDR1 and CDR2 are ENHRY and SYGVKD. Here the CDR3 reads CAISHTNTEAFF. The CDR3 DNA reads as TGTGCCATCAGTCACACGAACACTGAAGCTTTCTTT.

The chain combines TRBV4-1 with TRBJ1-6, with 8 bases that match TRBD1. After removal of 0 bases from V and 6 bases from J, the junction contained 10 bases not matched to a gene. The CDR3 has 18 amino acids. Germline-derived CDR1 and CDR2 are MGHRA and YSYEKL. In DNA, the CDR3 is TGCGCCAGCAGCCAAGAAAAATGGGACAGGTCCCCTAATTCACCCCTCCACTTT. Its translation: CASSQEKWDRSPNSPLHF.

This chain connects TRBV28 to TRBJ2-1; 9 nucleotides agree with TRBD2. Germline values: CDR1 MDHEN, CDR2 SYDVKM. Trimming took 1 base from V and 5 from J; bases not matched to a gene: 9. The CDR3 spans 17 residues. This CDR3 is CASSLFRPGLADNEQFF. The CDR3 DNA reads as TGTGCCAGCAGTTTATTCCGACCGGGACTAGCCGACAATGAGCAGTTCTTC.

V is TRBV24-1 and J is TRBJ2-2; 11 bases align to TRBD1. J lost 6 bases, V lost 5 bases, and 4 bases had no gene match. Germline CDR1 and CDR2: KGHDR and SFDVKD. This CDR3 is built from 15 residues. The CDR3 here is CATSGGQGAAGELFF. The CDR3 nucleotides read TGTGCCACCAGTGGCGGACAGGGGGCGGCCGGGGAGCTGTTTTTT.

This clone was seen a handful of times. Distinct nucleotide sequences in the sample also encode this CDR3. The chain uses TRBV4-2 and TRBJ2-3, with a tentative D call TRBD2 (6 bases). Germline V gives CDR1 LGHNA, CDR2 YNFKEQ. CDR3 length: 15 residues. Trimming cost V 1 base and J 2 bases, with 10 bases left between them. CDR3 nucleotide sequence: TGTGCCAGCAGCCAAGGGGGAGGTTCCACAGATACGCAGTATTTT. Translation gives CASSQGGGSTDTQYF.

This sequence joins TRBV6-5 and TRBJ1-2; D gene ambiguous. V shed 8 bases and J shed 8 bases, with 21 bases lying between them. Per germline, CDR1 MNHEY and CDR2 SVGAGI. The CDR3 has 14 residues. The CDR3 coding sequence is TGTGCCAGCCCCCGGGTCGGCCCCGTAGGCGGCTACACCTTC. Its protein is CASPRVGPVGGYTF.

The chain uses TRBV7-9 and TRBJ2-3; 8 bases match TRBD2. V shed 4 bases and J 2 bases; nucleotides not matched to a gene: 2. Germline CDR1 and CDR2: SEHNR and FQNEAQ (reference sequence). The CDR3 loop spans 14 amino acids. The CDR3 DNA reads as TGTGCCAGCAGCTATAGCGGGACCACAGATACGCAGTATTTT. It translates to CASSYSGTTDTQYF.

The chain is built from TRBV5-6 and TRBJ1-1; 7 positions agree with TRBD1. The CDR3 loop spans 12 amino acids. Trimming at V came to 6 bases and at J to 7 bases, leaving 6 bases not matched to a gene. Germline CDR1 is SGHDT and CDR2 is YYEEEE. The CDR3 sequence is CASTRDRVEAFF. As DNA, the CDR3 is TGTGCCAGCACGCGGGACAGAGTTGAAGCTTTCTTT.

The chain uses TRBV10-2 and TRBJ1-3; 8 bases are a match to TRBD1. Trimming removed 6 bases from V and 6 bases from J; junction bases left unmatched: 4. This CDR3 contains 13 residues. Germline-derived CDR1 and CDR2 are WSHSY and SAAADI. The CDR3 nucleotides read TGCGCCAGCAGCCGACAGGGGTTAAACACCATATATTTT. Residues: CASSRQGLNTIYF.

In nucleotides, the CDR3 is TGTGCCAGCTCCCACCGCCGAGCGACTAGCTCTGGGGCCAACGTCCTGACTTTC. It specifies CASSHRRATSSGANVLTF. This chain joins TRBV18 and TRBJ2-6, with a possible D match to TRBD2 (6 bases). Between the trimmed V and J ends, which lost 6 bases and 0 bases, there was a span of 18 bases. The CDR3 has 18 amino acids. Germline CDR1 and CDR2: KGHSH and LQKENI.

The chain couples TRBV21-1 to TRBJ1-1. TRBV21-1 constitutes a pseudogene. The CDR3 sequence is 14 residues long. CDR3 coding DNA: TGTGCCAGCAGCAAGGTGACTCTGAACACTGAAGCTTTCTTT. Amino acid sequence: CASSKVTLNTEAFF.

This clone has more than one count but fewer than ten. The rearrangement joins TRBV7-8 to TRBJ1-1; D not resolved. The germline CDR1 and CDR2 sequences are SGHVS and FQNEAQ. With 2 bases removed from V and 3 bases from J, the gap between germline ends came to 10 bases. The CDR3 is 14 residues long. For the CDR3, the DNA is TGTGCCAGCAGCTTATCAAACCGCGACACTGAAGCTTTCTTT. It translates to CASSLSNRDTEAFF.